Following are 3 T cell receptor beta chains from one sample sequenced in a study of cytotoxic CD8 clonotypes in ibrutinib-treated CLL. This table comes from immunoSEQ multiplex PCR, and its TCRdb copy is limited to in-frame clones, with some not included. The sample consists of more than 35,000 clones, around 75% of them appearing once. The specimen comprised PBMCs, sampled at disease progression, from a patient treated with ibrutinib. Receptors were obtained from a human donor with chronic lymphocytic leukemia.

This sequence joins TRBV19 and TRBJ2-5; D is possibly TRBD2 (7 bases). Germline V gene lookup returns CDR1 LNHDA and CDR2 SQIVND (reference sequence). This CDR3 comprises 14 residues. Trimming pared 5 bases from V and 6 bases from J, leaving 16 bases between. Here the CDR3 reads CASSPGAGAQTQYF. CDR3 sequence (DNA): TGTGCCAGTAGTCCTGGGGCGGGGGCCCAGACCCAGTACTTC. Combining the CDR3 with reference TRBV19 and TRBJ2-5 gives the whole variable domain DGGITQSPKYLFRKEGQNVTLSCEQNLNHDAMYWYRQDPGQGLRLIYYSQIVNDFQKGDIAEGYSVSREKKESFPLTVTSAQKNPTAFYLCASSPGAGAQTQYFGPGTRLLVL.

This clone was observed a single time. The gene calls are TRBV29-1 and TRBJ2-7; possible D gene TRBD1, 6 bases. Germline-derived CDR1 and CDR2 are SQVTM and ANQGSEA. Trimming took 6 bases from V and 0 from J, leaving 15 bases between them. The length of the CDR3 is 14 residues. The CDR3 DNA sequence: TGCAGCGTGAGTGGACAGTTCAGCTCCTACGAGCAGTACTTC. It encodes CSVSGQFSSYEQYF.

The V and J genes are TRBV5-1 and TRBJ2-3; 11 nucleotides match TRBD2. Trimming at V came to 0 bases and at J to 5 bases, leaving 8 bases not matched to a gene. In germline, CDR1 is SGHRS, CDR2 YFSETQ. The CDR3 is made up of 17 amino acids. CDR3 region: CASSLVPLAGGQDTQYF. In DNA, the CDR3 is TGCGCCAGCAGCTTGGTCCCGCTAGCGGGGGGACAAGATACGCAGTATTTT.